A selection of T cell receptor beta chains follows, all from one sample in a study of blood T cell repertoires in COVID-19. The data were produced by immunoSEQ multiplex PCR, yet TCRdb's version contains in-frame clones alone and is incomplete. The sample yields roughly 160,000 clones, 84% seen once. Sequencing was carried out using peripheral blood. These receptors all stem from a woman aged 80 or over with COVID-19, enrolled during active disease. Both conserved end residues are part of each CDR3. A D gene is named only where the DNA matches it firmly. Clone size is shown for a subset of rows, as once, few, many or a class of expanded clone.

-	12	-	TRBV18	TRBJ2-5	CASSPYQETQYF	TGTGCCAGCTCCCCCTACCAAGAGACCCAGTACTTC
-	17	-	TRBV28	TRBJ1-6	CASSFIGRGMLISPLHF	TGTGCCAGCAGTTTCATCGGCAGGGGAATGTTAATTTCACCCCTCCACTTT
-	14	TRBD2	TRBV2	TRBJ2-3	CASSLSGGDNTQYF	TGTGCCAGCAGTCTCAGCGGGGGAGATAATACGCAGTATTTT
-	14	TRBD2	TRBV4-2	TRBJ2-1	CASSQDGTSNEQFF	TGTGCCAGCAGCCAAGACGGGACTAGCAATGAGCAGTTCTTC
-	14	-	TRBV11-3	TRBJ2-5	CASSLLGGDETQYF	TGTGCCAGCAGCTTATTAGGGGGGGACGAGACCCAGTACTTC
-	15	TRBD1	TRBV6-5	TRBJ1-6	CASRQGDSYNSPLHF	TGTGCCAGCAGGCAGGGGGACTCCTATAATTCACCCCTCCACTTT
-	17	TRBD2	TRBV10-3	TRBJ2-3	CAISEGTSGHPRYTQYF	TGTGCCATCAGTGAGGGTACTAGCGGGCACCCTAGGTATACGCAGTATTTT
-	15	-	TRBV7-2	TRBJ1-1	CASSFAGPVNTEAFF	TGTGCCAGCAGCTTCGCAGGGCCGGTGAACACTGAAGCTTTCTTT
-	15	TRBD1	TRBV7-2	TRBJ1-1	CASSSPRTGNTEAFF	TGTGCCAGCAGCTCCCCCCGGACAGGGAACACTGAAGCTTTCTTT
-	14	TRBD2	TRBV7-9	TRBJ2-5	CASPPWGGQETQYF	TGTGCCAGCCCCCCGTGGGGGGGTCAAGAGACCCAGTACTTC
-	14	-	TRBV2	TRBJ1-2	CASKEDDTNYGYTF	TGTGCCAGCAAGGAGGACGACACGAACTATGGCTACACCTTC
-	10	-	TRBV29-1	TRBJ2-7	CSVGTYEQYF	TGCAGCGTTGGTACCTACGAGCAGTACTTC
once	15	TRBD1	TRBV5-4	TRBJ2-7	CASSLGGQGGGEQYF	TGTGCCAGCAGCTTGGGGGGACAGGGGGGCGGCGAGCAGTACTTC
few	15	-	TRBV9	TRBJ2-7	CASSVQPEGSYEQYF	TGTGCCAGCAGCGTACAGCCGGAGGGGAGCTACGAGCAGTACTTC
-	14	TRBD1	TRBV28	TRBJ1-5	CASRGTGGGQPQHF	TGTGCCAGCAGGGGGACAGGGGGCGGGCAGCCCCAGCATTTT
few	13	TRBD1	TRBV29-1	TRBJ1-2	CSVRDRENYGYTF	TGCAGCGTCCGGGACAGGGAAAACTATGGCTACACCTTC
-	15	-	TRBV6-1	TRBJ1-1	CASSDGIKLNTEAFF	TGTGCCAGCAGTGATGGCATTAAACTGAACACTGAAGCTTTCTTT
-	14	TRBD1	TRBV4-1	TRBJ2-5	CASSPTGVGETQYF	TGCGCCAGCAGCCCGACAGGGGTCGGAGAGACCCAGTACTTC
-	13	-	TRBV7-9	TRBJ1-2	CASSPGGFEGYTF	TGTGCCAGCAGCCCGGGGGGCTTTGAAGGCTACACCTTC
-	13	TRBD2	TRBV9	TRBJ2-2	CARSGGETGELFF	TGTGCCCGCAGCGGGGGGGAAACCGGGGAGCTGTTTTTT
-	15	-	TRBV7-3	TRBJ2-2	CASSPQGEVTGELFF	TGTGCCAGCAGCCCCCAGGGTGAAGTGACCGGGGAGCTGTTTTTT
-	15	TRBD2	TRBV20-1	TRBJ2-5	CSASRLAGGKETQYF	TGCAGTGCTAGTAGGCTAGCGGGCGGAAAAGAGACCCAGTACTTC
-	15	TRBD2	TRBV11-3	TRBJ2-5	CASSLGSGREETQYF	TGTGCCAGCAGCTTAGGGTCCGGGAGGGAGGAGACCCAGTACTTC
once	16	TRBD1	TRBV6-6	TRBJ1-6	CASSTQTGGSNSPLHF	TGTGCCAGCAGTACGCAGACAGGGGGCTCTAATTCACCCCTCCACTTT
-	20	TRBD1	TRBV6-4	TRBJ2-3	CASTIRGCQGAPRSTDTQYF	TGTGCCAGCACCATAAGAGGGTGTCAGGGGGCCCCGCGCAGCACAGATACGCAGTATTTT
few	15	TRBD1	TRBV15	TRBJ2-5	CATSRETGNFETQYF	TGTGCCACCAGCAGAGAGACAGGGAATTTCGAGACCCAGTACTTC
few	16	TRBD1	TRBV18	TRBJ1-5	CASSPLPGQGNQPQHF	TGTGCCAGCTCACCCTTGCCGGGACAGGGGAATCAGCCCCAGCATTTT
-	15	-	TRBV6-5	TRBJ2-7	CASSYGPPETYEQYF	TGTGCCAGCAGTTACGGTCCCCCGGAGACCTACGAGCAGTACTTC
-	15	-	TRBV5-1	TRBJ1-6	CASSLEWPSYSPLHF	TGCGCCAGCAGCTTGGAATGGCCCTCATATTCACCCCTCCACTTT
few	14	TRBD2	TRBV5-1	TRBJ2-1	CASSLWRESGEQFF	TGCGCCAGCAGCTTGTGGCGGGAGAGTGGGGAGCAGTTCTTC
-	13	-	TRBV5-4	TRBJ2-7	CASRGAGTYEQYF	TGTGCCAGCAGGGGAGCGGGCACGTACGAGCAGTACTTC
-	15	-	TRBV10-2	TRBJ2-3	CASSERGQFFDTQYF	TGCGCCAGCAGTGAAAGGGGACAATTCTTCGATACGCAGTATTTT
once	15	TRBD1	TRBV9	TRBJ1-6	CASSIGTGAWGPLHF	TGTGCCAGCAGCATCGGGACAGGGGCCTGGGGACCCCTCCACTTT
once	14	TRBD1	TRBV7-2	TRBJ1-2	CASRQGQGSYGYTF	TGTGCCAGCAGACAGGGACAGGGGAGCTATGGCTACACCTTC
-	14	TRBD2	TRBV19	TRBJ2-7	CASKLAGESYEQYF	TGTGCCAGTAAACTAGCGGGAGAGTCCTACGAGCAGTACTTC
-	11	-	TRBV27	TRBJ2-3	CASSFFDTQYF	TGTGCCAGCAGTTTCTTCGATACGCAGTATTTT
once	15	TRBD1	TRBV28	TRBJ1-2	CASRTTGQGSAGYTF	TGTGCCAGCAGGACCACAGGACAGGGCTCCGCTGGCTACACCTTC
-	14	-	TRBV15	TRBJ2-1	CATSRRQGYNEQFF	TGTGCCACCAGCAGAAGGCAGGGATACAATGAGCAGTTCTTC
few	19	TRBD2	TRBV7-7	TRBJ2-2	CASSREVLAGGTNTGELFF	TGTGCTAGCAGCCGAGAGGTGCTAGCGGGGGGTACGAACACCGGGGAGCTGTTTTTT
-	19	-	TRBV4-1	TRBJ2-6	CASSQEWGSGVSGANVLTF	TGCGCCAGCAGCCAGGAGTGGGGGTCAGGGGTCTCTGGGGCCAACGTCCTGACTTTC
-	17	-	TRBV2	TRBJ2-4	CASSEEREFPAKNIQYF	TGTGCCAGCAGTGAAGAAAGGGAGTTTCCAGCCAAAAACATTCAGTACTTC
-	15	TRBD1	TRBV18	TRBJ2-1	CASSPGTGRYNEQFF	TGTGCCAGCTCACCCGGGACAGGGAGGTACAATGAGCAGTTCTTC
-	14	TRBD1	TRBV6-4	TRBJ2-2	CASSRDRGAGELFF	TGTGCCAGCAGCCGGGACAGGGGGGCCGGGGAGCTGTTTTTT
-	13	-	TRBV24-1	TRBJ1-1	CATRSSGGTEAFF	TGTGCCACCAGGTCCAGCGGAGGCACTGAAGCTTTCTTT